This T cell receptor beta chain originates from a study of multiple sclerosis patients with progressive multifocal leukoencephalopathy. This CDR3 contains 12 residues. The V end lost 4 bases, the J end lost 7 bases, and 8 bases lay between the germline ends. The V gene's germline CDR1 is WSHSY and CDR2 SAAADI. Time point described: time of PML onset. This table comes from immunoSEQ multiplex PCR, and its TCRdb copy is limited to in-frame clones, with some not included. The table records tens of thousands of clones, approximately 84% of them present only once. The specimen was PBMCs, collected from a patient treated with natalizumab. This chain links TRBV10-2 with TRBJ1-5; D not certain. The TCR was taken from a human donor with progressive multifocal leukoencephalopathy. The CDR3, as DNA: TGCGCCAGCAGTGGAGGGAAACAGCCCCAGCATTTT. Its protein product is CASSGGKQPQHF.